The 13 T cell receptor beta chains below come from one sample, sequenced in a study of shared clonotypes between healthy human individuals. TCRdb keeps only in-frame clones here, not all; method: immunoSEQ multiplex PCR. The profile shows approximately 1.5 million clones, 98% of them singletons. Sequenced sample: naive CD4+ T cells sorted from blood. As for subset: CD45RA+ positively selected. The receptors shown here come from a man younger than 40 in good health.

This clone has only one observation. The J gene is TRBJ2-3, the V gene TRBV7-3; 8 nucleotides line up with TRBD2. Germline V gene sequence: CDR1 SGHTA, CDR2 FQGTGA. The CDR3 runs to 16 residues. The ends lost 6 bases at V and 0 bases at J; junction bases unmatched: 8. Written as DNA, the CDR3 is TGTGCCAGCAGTCTATTTCCTAGCGGGAGCACAGATACGCAGTATTTT. Residues: CASSLFPSGSTDTQYF.

Of note for this clone: The junction differs from germline at one of its ends, possibly a read error. The chain has TRBV5-1 and TRBJ1-4; D is undetermined. The CDR3 length is 16 residues. Germline CDR1 and CDR2: SGHRS and YFSETQ. The CDR3 DNA follows: TGCGCCAGCAGCTTGGTTTATTCGGCCTCTAATGAAAGACTGTTTTTT. Translation: CASSLVYSASNERLFF.

The chain couples TRBV7-8 to TRBJ1-2, with D perhaps TRBD1 (5 bases). Trimming took off 5 bases at V and 4 bases at J, with 8 bases between the two ends. The germline gives CDR1 SGHVS, CDR2 FQNEAQ. The CDR3 is 12 residues long. CDR3 loop: CASSGGFYGYTF. The CDR3 region has the DNA TGTGCCAGCAGCGGGGGGTTCTATGGCTACACCTTC.

Notes on this clone: This specimen includes other DNA sequences encoding the same CDR3. J is TRBJ2-2 and V is TRBV11-3; D unclear. This CDR3 spans 12 amino acids. Germline loops: CDR1 SGHNT, CDR2 YENEEA. Trimming cost V 2 bases and J 4 bases, with 2 bases left between them. The CDR3, as DNA: TGTGCCAGCAGCTTACTCACCGGGGAGCTGTTTTTT. Encoded protein: CASSLLTGELFF.

The chain recombines TRBV2 with TRBJ2-3; D gene unclear. The germline gives CDR1 SNHLY, CDR2 FYNNEI. V gave up 0 bases and J gave up 4 bases, with 5 bases separating them. This CDR3 contains 13 residues. Here the CDR3 DNA reads TGTGCCAGCAGTGAAGCGACCCCAGATACGCAGTATTTT. It is translated as CASSEATPDTQYF.

The chain joins TRBV4-1 to TRBJ2-2; 9 bases map to TRBD2. The CDR3 runs 18 residues. Trimming cost V 0 bases and J 0 bases; bases outside gene matches: 5. Germline-derived CDR1 and CDR2 are MGHRA and YSYEKL. DNA for the CDR3: TGCGCCAGCAGCCAAGAGTCCCGACTAGCGGCGAACACCGGGGAGCTGTTTTTT. Protein product: CASSQESRLAANTGELFF.

The chain employs TRBV5-1 and TRBJ2-3; D uncertain. From germline, CDR1 is SGHRS and CDR2 YFSETQ. The V end lost 4 bases, the J end lost 0 bases, and 12 bases lay between the germline ends. The CDR3 runs 15 residues. In DNA, the CDR3 is TGCGCCAGCAGCAGTATAATGGGGAGCACAGATACGCAGTATTTT. Residues: CASSSIMGSTDTQYF.

This clone was found once. The V and J genes are TRBV15 and TRBJ2-2, with D possibly being TRBD1 (7 bases). Trimming pared 2 bases from V and 0 bases from J, leaving 22 bases between. Germline V gene data show CDR1 as LNHNV and CDR2 as YYDKDF (reference sequence). This CDR3 comprises 20 residues. The CDR3 reads CATSRFGARGVAANTGELFF. The DNA for the CDR3 is TGTGCCACCAGCAGATTCGGGGCCAGGGGGGTAGCTGCGAACACCGGGGAGCTGTTTTTT.

The chain joins TRBV2 to TRBJ2-5; 8 nucleotides agree with TRBD2. The CDR3 has 15 amino acids. J lost 5 bases, V lost 6 bases, and 11 bases had no gene match. Germline-derived CDR1 and CDR2 are SNHLY and FYNNEI. The CDR3 spells CASRLSSGSFETQYF. The CDR3 DNA sequence: TGTGCCAGCAGACTTAGCAGCGGGAGCTTTGAGACCCAGTACTTC.

The gene calls are TRBV18 and TRBJ2-2; D ambiguous. Germline V gene data show CDR1 as KGHSH and CDR2 as LQKENI. V was pared by 1 base and J by 2 bases, with 8 bases between. The CDR3 loop spans 15 amino acids. The chain's CDR3 is CASSPQARNTGELFF. The CDR3 nucleotides read TGTGCCAGCTCACCACAGGCTAGAAACACCGGGGAGCTGTTTTTT.

The chain is built from TRBV7-8 and TRBJ2-3, with D perhaps TRBD2 (5 bases). V dropped 5 bases and J dropped 3 bases, with 21 bases sitting between them. Germline values: CDR1 SGHVS, CDR2 FQNEAQ. The length of the CDR3 is 17 residues. The CDR3 here is CASSIPQSGAETDTQYF. The DNA of the CDR3 is TGTGCCAGCAGCATCCCTCAGAGTGGAGCGGAGACAGATACGCAGTATTTT.

The rearrangement links TRBV11-2 to TRBJ2-3, with TRBD1 matching 9 bases. This CDR3 is 16 amino acids long. Germline V gene lookup returns CDR1 SGHAT and CDR2 FQNNGV. J lost 2 bases, V lost 4 bases, and 7 bases had no gene match. The CDR3 spells CASSYRTGAFTDTQYF. The CDR3 coding sequence is TGTGCCAGCAGCTACCGGACAGGGGCCTTCACAGATACGCAGTATTTT.

The chain's CDR3 is CASTQDINYGYTF. CDR3 in DNA: TGTGCCAGCACCCAAGATATAAACTATGGCTACACCTTC. J is TRBJ1-2 and V is TRBV28; D gene uncertain. The CDR3 consists of 13 residues. V was pared by 7 bases and J by 2 bases, with 11 bases between. Germline CDR1 and CDR2: MDHEN and SYDVKM.